This T cell receptor (beta chain) is drawn from a study of blood T cell repertoires in COVID-19. Study-level information: Samples taken during acute and convalescent COVID-19 were collected in the United States, Italy and Spain. Nucleic acid was either cDNA or gDNA, and it came from T cells, B-cell-depleted T cells, or PBMCs.

During active infection, Seattle patients enrolled and were then monitored through disease. The V segment lost 5 bases and the J segment 6 bases; nucleotides outside the gene matches: 9. The germline gives CDR1 LNHNV, CDR2 YYDKDF (reference sequence). The CDR3 totals 15 residues. Original processing methods: Scientists estimated how many nucleated cells there were by amplifying reference gene primers. The protocol was immunoSEQ multiplex PCR, while the TCRdb copy is restricted to in-frame clones and leaves out a portion. V, J and clone size derive from that table, while D and trimming were established from the DNA sequence. The table lists approximately 180,000 clones, approximately 81% of them singletons.

The V and J genes are TRBV15 and TRBJ1-5; 8 nucleotides match TRBD1. This receptor was obtained from an older person with COVID-19, enrolled during active disease. Source material: peripheral blood. DNA for the CDR3: TGTGCCACCAGCCGAGGCGGAACAGGGGGTCAGCCCCAGCATTTT. Translation gives CATSRGGTGGQPQHF.